This TCR beta chain emerged from a study of T-cell reconstitution after alpha-beta-depleted transplantation in children. The library targeted TCRbeta and was prepared with unique molecular identifiers. TCRdb ran MiXCR on the PCR reads and lists one entry per CDR3 protein. The table includes approximately 390,000 distinct CDR3 sequences, approximately 10% detected once. Germline CDR1 and CDR2: SGHTA and FQGNSA. The CDR3 runs 17 residues. The V and J ends lost 5 bases and 6 bases, in that order; junction bases with no gene match: 16. The input for sequencing was PBMCs from the stem cell graft donor, taken from the stem cell graft. The clonotype comes from a human donor who donated a stem cell graft to a child with acute myeloid leukemia. The V and J genes are TRBV7-2 and TRBJ2-1; TRBD2 matches at 7 bases. CDR3 nucleotide sequence: TGTGCCAGCAGCCAACTAATGAGGACTAGGGAGGGCAATGAGCAGTTCTTC. It codes for CASSQLMRTREGNEQFF.